Shown below are 17 T cell receptor beta chains from a single sample sequenced in a study of regulatory T cells in long-lasting Graves disease. The authors built TCR beta libraries using iRepertoire HTBI primers and Arm-PCR of CDR3 regions. TCRdb re-analysed the multiplex PCR reads in MiXCR, keeping a single row per CDR3 protein. The profile shows a few hundred thousand distinct CDR3 sequences, 15% to 20% of them singletons. Time point: newly diagnosed GD, antithyroid drugs for less than 3 months. TCR sequences were obtained from RNA taken from PBMCs. These same records also appear under a second study, on T cells in Graves' hyperthyroidism and ophthalmopathy.

The source was peripheral blood mononuclear cells (PBMCs), collected at new diagnosis, from a patient treated with antithyroid drugs. The receptors stem from a woman aged 30 to 39 with Graves disease.

There are a few counts of this clonotype. The chain carries TRBV24-1 and TRBJ2-1; TRBD2 aligns across 13 bases. CDR3 length equals 16 residues. Germline lookup yields CDR1 KGHDR and CDR2 SFDVKD. V shed 3 bases and J 4 bases; nucleotides not matched to a gene: 2. The CDR3 sequence: CATSDGGLAGYNEQFF. CDR3 sequence (DNA): TGTGCCACCAGTGATGGGGGACTAGCGGGGTACAATGAGCAGTTCTTC.

On this clonotype: This sequence is one base from a far larger clone and is likely a read error. This chain uses TRBV18 with TRBJ2-1; 12 bases map to TRBD1. CDR3 length: 14 residues. The germline V gene encodes CDR1 KGHSH and CDR2 LQKENI. V lost 5 bases, J lost 10 bases, and 6 bases stayed unmatched. The CDR3 DNA reads TGTGCCAGCTCAAGCACCGGGACAGGGGGCGAGCAGTTCTTC. Translation: CASSSTGTGGEQFF.

A word on this clonotype: This may arise from a read error, as a much more abundant clone is one base away. The chain is built from TRBV6-2 or TRBV6-3 and TRBJ1-2, with D unresolved. The CDR3 length is 12 residues. Germline lookup yields CDR1 MNHEY and CDR2 SVGEGT. The CDR3 coding sequence is TGTGCCGGCAGTTACTCGGAGGGCCGCTACACCTTC. This gives the protein CAGSYSEGRYTF.

This clonotype occurred many times. This chain joins TRBV19 and TRBJ1-1; 11 nucleotides agree with TRBD1. Trimming took 10 bases from V and 6 from J; bases not matched to a gene: 7. The CDR3 contains 13 residues. Germline-derived CDR1 and CDR2 are LNHDA and SQIVND (reference sequence). Written as DNA, the CDR3 is TGTGCCATCCAGGACAGGGGGCCTTCTGAAGCTTTCTTT. This gives the protein CAIQDRGPSEAFF.

This clonotype was seen at least ten times. The chain joins TRBV11-2 to TRBJ2-3; either TRBD1 or TRBD2 may supply D (6 bases each). The CDR3 is 16 amino acids. Trimming stripped 5 bases from V and 1 base from J, with 16 bases between. Germline values: CDR1 SGHAT, CDR2 FQNNGV. The chain's CDR3 is CASSDNGGLRTDTQYF. The CDR3 bases are TGTGCCAGCAGCGATAACGGGGGCCTTCGCACAGATACGCAGTATTTT. Based on the CDR3 plus reference TRBV11-2 and TRBJ2-3, the full variable domain is EAGVAQSPRYKIIEKRQSVAFWCNPISGHATLYWYQQILGQGPKLLIQFQNNGVVDDSQLPKDRFSAERLKGVDSTLKIQPAKLEDSAVYLCASSDNGGLRTDTQYFGPGTRLTVL.

Ten or more counts support this clonotype. Sequence at one end of the junction differs from germline and may be a read error. The V gene is TRBV4-1, the J gene TRBJ2-5; 11 nucleotides agree with TRBD2. Germline V gene data show CDR1 as MGHRA and CDR2 as YSYEKL. This CDR3 region has 16 residues. The CDR3 sequence is CASSQAGTSGQETQYF. CDR3 sequence (DNA): TGTGCCAGCAGCCAAGCGGGGACTAGCGGTCAAGAGACCCAGTACTTC.

This clonotype has more than one count but fewer than ten. The J gene is TRBJ1-2, the V gene TRBV7-9; 10 bases match TRBD1. CDR3 size: 15 residues. Germline V CDR1 and CDR2: SEHNR, FQNEAQ (reference sequence). V was clipped by 0 bases and J by 11 bases; unmatched bases: 9. The CDR3 protein is CASSLAPDRGPGYTF. For the CDR3, the DNA is TGTGCCAGCAGCTTAGCTCCCGACAGGGGGCCGGGGTACACCTTC.

This clonotype was counted at least ten times. This chain connects TRBV2 to TRBJ1-1; the D gene is possibly TRBD1 (6 bases). Germline V gene sequence: CDR1 SNHLY, CDR2 FYNNEI. CDR3 size: 11 residues. V was shortened by 8 bases and J by 8 bases, with 12 bases between the two germline ends. CDR3 amino acids: CASFGGQEAFF. DNA for the CDR3: TGTGCCAGCTTTGGCGGACAGGAAGCTTTCTTT.

This clonotype was counted ten times or more. The V call is TRBV24-1, the J call TRBJ2-5; D is uncertain. The CDR3 extends over 15 amino acids. V shed 3 bases and J shed 2 bases, with 12 bases lying between them. Germline loops: CDR1 KGHDR, CDR2 SFDVKD. The CDR3 DNA is TGTGCCACCAGTGATCCGACGATCAGTCAAGAGACCCAGTACTTC. Its translation is CATSDPTISQETQYF.

This clonotype was detected ten times or more. The rearrangement links TRBV7-9 to TRBJ2-2; D perhaps matches TRBD1 (5 bases). The germline V gene encodes CDR1 SEHNR and CDR2 FQNEAQ (reference sequence). V lost 1 base and J lost 3, with 12 bases in between. The CDR3 extends over 16 amino acids. CDR3 residues: CASSLGGRAHTGELFF. The CDR3 coding sequence is TGTGCCAGCAGCTTAGGGGGCAGGGCCCACACCGGGGAGCTGTTTTTT.

This clonotype was recorded at least ten times. This rearrangement joins TRBV11-2 to TRBJ2-2, with 12 nucleotides matching TRBD2. This CDR3 is built from 16 residues. V was clipped by 1 base and J by 6 bases; unmatched bases: 3. Germline CDR1 SGHAT, CDR2 FQNNGV. This CDR3 reads CASSLARTSGAGELFF. The CDR3 DNA reads TGTGCCAGCAGCTTAGCACGGACTAGCGGGGCCGGGGAGCTGTTTTTT.

This clonotype appeared many times. This chain uses TRBV19 with TRBJ1-2; D is unresolved. Per the germline V gene, CDR1 is LNHDA and CDR2 is SQIVND (reference sequence). This CDR3 region has 13 residues. V shed 6 bases and J shed 8 bases, with 16 bases lying between them. CDR3 protein: CASSSGLSGGYTF. The CDR3 DNA reads as TGTGCCAGTAGCTCGGGCCTCTCTGGGGGCTACACCTTC.

In this sample, this clonotype turned up many times. The chain couples TRBV12-3 or TRBV12-4 to TRBJ1-2; TRBD1 is a possible D gene (6 bases). The CDR3 length is 18 residues. Trimming shortened V by 4 bases and J by 0 bases, and 21 bases separated the two germline ends. The CDR3, as DNA: TGTGCCAGCAGTTCATTTCTAGGACAGTCTGGAGCTAACTATGGCTACACCTTC. It specifies CASSSFLGQSGANYGYTF.

This clonotype was detected ten times or more. The chain combines TRBV27 with TRBJ1-2; 7 nucleotides match TRBD1. The V and J ends lost 6 bases and 8 bases, in that order; junction bases with no gene match: 9. This CDR3 comprises 13 residues. Per the germline V gene, CDR1 is MNHEY and CDR2 is SMNVEV (reference sequence). The CDR3 sequence: CASSPQGSSGYTF. In DNA, the CDR3 is TGTGCCAGCAGCCCACAGGGGTCGAGCGGCTACACCTTC.

This clonotype was seen repeatedly, ten times or more. The CDR3 DNA follows: TGTGCCAGCAGTTGGGGGACAGGGAACTATGGCTACACCTTC. Its translation: CASSWGTGNYGYTF. This chain uses TRBV12-3 or TRBV12-4 with TRBJ1-2, with 9 bases identical to TRBD1. This CDR3 spans 14 amino acids. With V trimmed by 4 bases and J by 2 bases, 2 bases remained unmatched.

This clonotype was recorded many times. The chain employs TRBV6-1 and TRBJ2-5; D is perhaps TRBD2 (6 bases). The CDR3 contains 18 residues. V lost 1 base, J lost 4 bases, and 22 bases lay in between. CDR1 and CDR2 from the germline V gene are MNHNS and SASEGT. CDR3 sequence (DNA): TGTGCCAGCAGTGAAGGAAGGGTCGGGGGATATAGGAGAGAGACCCAGTACTTC. Protein sequence: CASSEGRVGGYRRETQYF.

CDR3 amino acids: CASRPSGAGALSSYEQYF. In DNA, the CDR3 is TGTGCCAGTAGACCCTCGGGAGCGGGGGCTTTAAGCTCCTACGAGCAGTACTTC. This sequence joins TRBV19 and TRBJ2-7; 8 positions agree with TRBD2. CDR1 LNHDA and CDR2 SQIVND come from the germline V gene (reference sequence). The CDR3 sequence is 18 residues long. V dropped 6 bases and J dropped 0; count of bases not matched to a gene: 16.